This T cell receptor beta chain derives from a study of blood T cells in healthy people across ages. Germline V CDR1 and CDR2: SQVTM, ANQGSEA. CDR3 length equals 17 residues. The V end was cut by 4 bases, the J end by 11 bases, with 32 bases between. PCR was performed a second time for about 7 to 12 cycles using a sample-barcoded 5' primer and a J-beta primer mix. Each CDR3 protein is one row after TCRdb ran MiXCR on the 5' RACE reads. The data show hundreds of thousands of distinct CDR3 sequences, approximately 53% seen once. The receptor comes from a man between 40 and 49 years old in good health. The chain employs TRBV29-1 and TRBJ2-5; D is undetermined. Sequencing was performed on blood. The CDR3 is CSVGGWAGRSHLNEQYF. CDR3 nucleotide sequence: TGCAGCGTTGGGGGATGGGCAGGTCGTTCCCACTTGAATGAGCAGTACTTC.